The 26 T cell receptor beta chains listed next were all sequenced from one sample in a study of blood T cell repertoires in COVID-19. Sequenced by immunoSEQ multiplex PCR; TCRdb stores in-frame clones only, minus some. The sample gives about 120,000 clones, 80% of which show up once; approximately 2% is in the top ten. The sequenced sample was peripheral blood. Receptors were obtained from a man between 70 and 80 years old with acute or convalescent COVID-19.

Turning to this clone: This sample also contains other DNA sequences that code for the same CDR3. The chain recombines TRBV6-5 with TRBJ1-2, with D possibly being TRBD1 (6 bases). Germline V gives CDR1 MNHEY, CDR2 SVGAGI. Trimming took 2 bases from V and 0 from J, leaving 10 bases between them. CDR3 size: 15 residues. CDR3 amino acids: CASSYGSGANYGYTF. The CDR3 DNA follows: TGTGCCAGCAGTTACGGATCAGGGGCTAACTATGGCTACACCTTC.

The chain employs TRBV5-1 and TRBJ2-2; 15 bases align to TRBD2. With 3 bases clipped from V and 6 bases from J, the junction kept 3 bases outside the gene matches. Germline-derived CDR1 and CDR2 are SGHRS and YFSETQ. This CDR3 contains 16 residues. In DNA form, the CDR3 reads TGCGCCAGCAGCTCTTGGACTAGCGGGGGGGCCGGGGAGCTGTTTTTT. It encodes CASSSWTSGGAGELFF.

The chain uses TRBV11-2 and TRBJ2-7; unclear D gene. The CDR3 has 13 amino acids. In germline, CDR1 is SGHAT, CDR2 FQNNGV. The V gene lost 1 base and the J gene lost 3 bases, with 7 bases spanning the gap. As DNA, the CDR3 is TGTGCCAGCAGCTTAGCTCCTTTCTACGAGCAGTACTTC. Encoded protein: CASSLAPFYEQYF. The full variable domain, in which reference TRBV11-2 and TRBJ2-7 provide the parts outside the CDR3, is EAGVAQSPRYKIIEKRQSVAFWCNPISGHATLYWYQQILGQGPKLLIQFQNNGVVDDSQLPKDRFSAERLKGVDSTLKIQPAKLEDSAVYLCASSLAPFYEQYFGPGTRLTVT.

The chain links TRBV28 to TRBJ1-3; D is unclear. This CDR3 is built from 14 residues. The V end was cut by 6 bases, the J end by 0 bases, with 9 bases between. Germline V lookup: CDR1 MDHEN, CDR2 SYDVKM. CDR3 amino acids: CASRRDTSGNTIYF. The CDR3 DNA is TGTGCCAGCAGACGAGACACCTCTGGAAACACCATATATTTT.

The gene calls are TRBV28 and TRBJ2-2; D uncertain. Germline lookup yields CDR1 MDHEN and CDR2 SYDVKM. The CDR3 length is 15 residues. The V end lost 8 bases, the J end lost 0 bases, and 13 bases lay between the germline ends. The CDR3, as DNA: TGTGCCAGCTCCCTGGGCAGCCCGAACACCGGGGAGCTGTTTTTT. Encoded protein: CASSLGSPNTGELFF.

The rearrangement links TRBV11-2 to TRBJ2-1, with 8 bases aligning to TRBD2. V lost 0 bases, J lost 4 bases, and 5 bases stayed unmatched. Per germline, CDR1 SGHAT and CDR2 FQNNGV. This CDR3 has 16 amino acids. The CDR3 region has the DNA TGTGCCAGCAGCTTAGAATGGCTAGCGGGTTACAATGAGCAGTTCTTC. As protein: CASSLEWLAGYNEQFF.

The genes are TRBV3-1 (or the pseudogene TRBV3-2) and TRBJ1-1; D may be TRBD1 (5 bases). Trimming shortened V by 0 bases and J by 5 bases, and 19 bases separated the two germline ends. The CDR3 has 17 amino acids. Per germline, CDR1 LGHDT and CDR2 YNNKEL (reference sequence). The DNA of the CDR3 is TGTGCCAGCAGCCAAGATACAAGAGGACGCCGGGGGACTGAAGCTTTCTTT. As protein: CASSQDTRGRRGTEAFF.

The chain employs TRBV6-1 and TRBJ1-3; TRBD1 matches 9 bases. The CDR3 extends over 17 amino acids. V dropped 3 bases and J dropped 3; count of bases not matched to a gene: 9. Germline V gene data show CDR1 as MNHNS and CDR2 as SASEGT. CDR3 in amino acids: CASSDRSRDRVGNTIYF. CDR3 coding DNA: TGTGCCAGCAGTGATCGGTCCCGGGACAGGGTTGGAAACACCATATATTTT.

The rearrangement joins TRBV2 to TRBJ1-4; the D gene is possibly TRBD1 (6 bases). V was shortened by 5 bases and J by 5 bases, with 12 bases between the two germline ends. Germline V lookup: CDR1 SNHLY, CDR2 FYNNEI. The CDR3 extends over 14 amino acids. The CDR3 region is CASSQQGLNEKLFF. The CDR3 region has the DNA TGTGCCAGCAGTCAACAGGGCTTAAATGAAAAACTGTTTTTT. Variable domain in full (rest from reference TRBV2 and TRBJ1-4): EPEVTQTPSHQVTQMGQEVILRCVPISNHLYFYWYRQILGQKVEFLVSFYNNEISEKSEIFDDQFSVERPDGSNFTLKIRSTKLEDSAMYFCASSQQGLNEKLFFGSGTQLSVL.

There are a few counts of this clone. The chain recombines TRBV28 with TRBJ1-3; D is undetermined. Trimming left V 7 bases short and J 1 base short, with 11 bases between. The germline gives CDR1 MDHEN, CDR2 SYDVKM. This CDR3 is built from 14 residues. Here the CDR3 reads CASNRAGSGNTIYF. CDR3 DNA: TGTGCCAGCAACCGCGCGGGATCTGGAAACACCATATATTTT.

This rearrangement joins TRBV5-4 to TRBJ2-2, with 9 bases identical to TRBD2. Germline trimming cut 2 bases from V and 4 bases from J; bases unmatched to any gene: 9. There are 17 residues in the CDR3. The germline V gene encodes CDR1 SGHNT and CDR2 YYREEE (reference sequence). The CDR3 sequence is CASSFSALAGITGELFF. The CDR3 bases are TGTGCCAGCAGCTTTTCGGCGCTAGCGGGGATCACCGGGGAGCTGTTTTTT.

This chain joins TRBV19 and TRBJ2-1, with 8 bases that match TRBD2. Trimming removed 4 bases from V and 6 bases from J; junction bases left unmatched: 11. Germline V gene lookup returns CDR1 LNHDA and CDR2 SQIVND (reference sequence). The length of the CDR3 is 16 residues. CDR3 residues: CASSKGTGGLSNEQFF. The CDR3 bases are TGTGCCAGTAGTAAGGGAACGGGAGGGTTAAGCAATGAGCAGTTCTTC.

The chain carries TRBV6-5 and TRBJ1-5; TRBD1 matches at 7 bases. The CDR3 contains 15 residues. The germline V gene has CDR1 MNHEY and CDR2 SVGAGI. The V gene end was trimmed by 6 bases and the J gene end by 4 bases; junction bases not matched to a gene: 9. CDR3 sequence reads: CASRGGAWYNQPQHF. DNA of the CDR3: TGTGCCAGCAGAGGGGGCGCATGGTATAATCAGCCCCAGCATTTT.

The V gene is TRBV3-1 (or the pseudogene TRBV3-2), the J gene TRBJ2-7; 9 bases map to TRBD1. Germline-derived CDR1 and CDR2 are LGHDT and YNNKEL (reference sequence). This CDR3 region has 13 residues. Trimming removed 3 bases from V and 9 bases from J; junction bases left unmatched: 6. CDR3: CASSQGTGYAQYF. The CDR3 DNA reads TGTGCCAGCAGCCAGGGGACAGGGTATGCGCAGTACTTC.

The chain combines TRBV2 with TRBJ2-5, with 8 bases identical to TRBD2. The length of the CDR3 is 16 residues. In germline, CDR1 is SNHLY, CDR2 FYNNEI. The trim removed 6 bases at V and 1 base at J, leaving 10 bases unmatched. CDR3 nucleotide sequence: TGTGCCAGCAGCGGGGCTAGGCTAGCGGGCCAAGAGACCCAGTACTTC. Amino acid sequence: CASSGARLAGQETQYF.

This chain connects TRBV11-3 to TRBJ2-4; TRBD2 agrees at 8 bases. The CDR3 extends over 15 amino acids. The V gene end was trimmed by 5 bases and the J gene end by 3 bases; junction bases not matched to a gene: 6. Germline assignment: CDR1 SGHNT and CDR2 YENEEA. Here the CDR3 reads CASSPGGPGKNIQYF. The CDR3 DNA reads as TGTGCCAGCAGCCCGGGGGGGCCGGGCAAAAACATTCAGTACTTC.

This sequence joins TRBV6-1 and TRBJ2-6; 7 positions match TRBD1. The CDR3 has 17 residues. V lost 4 bases, J lost 7 bases, and 13 bases stayed unmatched. CDR1 is MNHNS and CDR2 is SASEGT in the germline V gene. For the CDR3, the DNA is TGTGCCAGCAGTGGTCCCCTTGACAGGGCCGTAGCCAACGTCCTGACTTTC. Translating gives CASSGPLDRAVANVLTF.

The V gene is TRBV7-9, the J gene TRBJ1-2, with D tentatively TRBD1 (5 bases). Germline CDR1 is SEHNR and CDR2 is FQNEAQ (reference sequence). V lost 0 bases, J lost 8 bases, and 16 bases lay in between. The CDR3 runs to 15 residues. CDR3 amino acids: CASSLASEGPSGYTF. DNA for the CDR3: TGTGCCAGCAGCTTAGCGTCGGAGGGGCCCTCCGGCTACACCTTC. The whole variable domain, remainder taken from reference TRBV7-9 and TRBJ1-2, is DTGVSQNPRHKITKRGQNVTFRCDPISEHNRLYWYRQTLGQGPEFLTYFQNEAQLEKSRLLSDRFSAERPKGSFSTLEIQRTEQGDSAMYLCASSLASEGPSGYTFGSGTRLTVV.

CDR3 sequence: CASSESKSAGHEAFF. For the CDR3, the DNA is TGCGCCAGCAGTGAGTCGAAGTCGGCAGGGCATGAAGCTTTCTTT. The rearrangement uses TRBV10-1 and TRBJ1-1, with D tentatively TRBD1 (5 bases). Per germline, CDR1 WNHNN and CDR2 SYGVQD (reference sequence). The V end was cut by 0 bases, the J end by 7 bases, with 15 bases between. The CDR3 runs to 15 residues.

V usage is TRBV9 and J usage is TRBJ2-6, with 8 positions matching TRBD1. Losses at the gene ends were 3 bases for V and 4 bases for J; bases not matched to a gene: 6. This CDR3 contains 16 residues. Germline CDR1 is SGDLS and CDR2 is YYNGEE. The CDR3 DNA reads TGTGCCAGCAGCGCGCAGGGGGCGGGCGGGGCCAACGTCCTGACTTTC. This translates into CASSAQGAGGANVLTF.

The chain joins TRBV28 to TRBJ1-4; D may be TRBD1 (6 bases). V lost 7 bases and J lost 4, with 13 bases in between. From germline, CDR1 is MDHEN and CDR2 SYDVKM. CDR3 length: 14 amino acids. The CDR3 region is CASTLTGNNEKLFF. Here the CDR3 DNA reads TGTGCCAGCACTCTAACAGGGAATAATGAAAAACTGTTTTTT.

This clone appeared once. The rearrangement joins TRBV19 to TRBJ2-1, with TRBD2 identical over 8 bases. The V segment lost 7 bases and the J segment 7 bases; nucleotides outside the gene matches: 15. Germline loops: CDR1 LNHDA, CDR2 SQIVND (reference sequence). This CDR3 spans 16 amino acids. The CDR3 spells CASKGGLAGGRNEQFF. The CDR3 region has the DNA TGTGCCAGTAAGGGGGGACTGGCGGGGGGCCGGAATGAGCAGTTCTTC.

The rearrangement links TRBV7-6 to TRBJ1-2, with a weak D call TRBD1 (6 bases). Trimming took off 1 base at V and 8 bases at J, with 14 bases between the two ends. Germline V gives CDR1 SGHVS, CDR2 FNYEAQ. The CDR3 length is 14 residues. CDR3 coding DNA: TGTGCCAGCAGCTTAGAGGCGGGGGGCCGGGGCTACACCTTC. Translation: CASSLEAGGRGYTF.

The chain carries TRBV11-2 and TRBJ1-6; 9 bases agree with TRBD1. Trimming took 5 bases from V and 7 from J; bases not matched to a gene: 0. Looked up from germline, CDR1 is SGHAT and CDR2 is FQNNGV. The CDR3 runs to 13 residues. The CDR3 region is CASSDRGNSPLHF. The CDR3 DNA is TGTGCCAGCAGCGACAGGGGGAATTCACCCCTCCACTTT.

V usage is TRBV3-1 (or the pseudogene TRBV3-2) and J usage is TRBJ1-1; D is unresolved. Germline values: CDR1 LGHDT, CDR2 YNNKEL (reference sequence). The CDR3 is 15 residues long. Trimming shortened V by 5 bases and J by 1 base, and 14 bases separated the two germline ends. The CDR3 loop is CASSTTFDTNTEAFF. Here the CDR3 DNA reads TGTGCCAGCAGCACAACATTCGACACGAACACTGAAGCTTTCTTT.

The chain combines TRBV6-6 with TRBJ2-7; D gene unclear. The CDR3 loop spans 13 amino acids. Germline V gene sequence: CDR1 MNHNY, CDR2 SVGAGI (reference sequence). Deletions cut 2 bases from V and 2 bases from J, with 7 bases between. The CDR3 DNA reads TGTGCCAGCAGTTACGAGGTTCCCTACGAGCAGTACTTC. It is translated as CASSYEVPYEQYF.